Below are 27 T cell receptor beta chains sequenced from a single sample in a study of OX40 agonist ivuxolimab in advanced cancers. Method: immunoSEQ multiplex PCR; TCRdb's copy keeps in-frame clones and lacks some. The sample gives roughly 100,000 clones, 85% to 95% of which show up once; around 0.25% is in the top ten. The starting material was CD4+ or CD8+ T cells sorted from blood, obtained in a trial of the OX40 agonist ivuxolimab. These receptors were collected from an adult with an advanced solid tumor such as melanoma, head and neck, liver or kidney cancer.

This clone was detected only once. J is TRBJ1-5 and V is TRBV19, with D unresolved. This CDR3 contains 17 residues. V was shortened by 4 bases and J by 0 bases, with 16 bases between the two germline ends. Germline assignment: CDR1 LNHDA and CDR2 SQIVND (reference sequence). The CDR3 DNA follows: TGTGCCAGTAGTACTAAATCAATAACCTATAGCAATCAGCCCCAGCATTTT. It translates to CASSTKSITYSNQPQHF.

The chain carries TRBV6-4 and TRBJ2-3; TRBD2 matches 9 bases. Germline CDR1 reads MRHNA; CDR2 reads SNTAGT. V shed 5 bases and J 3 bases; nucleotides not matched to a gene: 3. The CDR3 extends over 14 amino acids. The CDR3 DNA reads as TGTGCCAGCAGTAGACTAGCGGCTACAGATACGCAGTATTTT. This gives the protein CASSRLAATDTQYF.

CDR3 DNA sequence: TGTGCCAGCAGCCTACGACAGGGCCAGGGTTCACCCCTCCACTTT. As protein: CASSLRQGQGSPLHF. This chain uses TRBV11-2 with TRBJ1-6; 7 bases match TRBD1. Germline V gene sequence: CDR1 SGHAT, CDR2 FQNNGV. This CDR3 has 15 residues. V was pared by 5 bases and J by 9 bases, with 10 bases of the junction left unmatched.

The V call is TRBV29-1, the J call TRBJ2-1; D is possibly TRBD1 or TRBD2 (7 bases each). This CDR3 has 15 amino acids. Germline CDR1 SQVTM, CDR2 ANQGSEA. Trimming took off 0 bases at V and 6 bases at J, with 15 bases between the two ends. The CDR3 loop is CSVEDFPRGGNEQFF. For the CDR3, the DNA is TGCAGCGTTGAAGATTTTCCCAGGGGGGGCAATGAGCAGTTCTTC.

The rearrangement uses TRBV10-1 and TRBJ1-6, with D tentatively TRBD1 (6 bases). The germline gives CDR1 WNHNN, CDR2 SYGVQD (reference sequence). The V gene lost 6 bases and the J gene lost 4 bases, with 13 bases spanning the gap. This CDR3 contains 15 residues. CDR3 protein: CASRVNREYNSPLHF. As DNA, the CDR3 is TGCGCCAGCAGAGTAAACAGGGAGTATAATTCACCCCTCCACTTT.

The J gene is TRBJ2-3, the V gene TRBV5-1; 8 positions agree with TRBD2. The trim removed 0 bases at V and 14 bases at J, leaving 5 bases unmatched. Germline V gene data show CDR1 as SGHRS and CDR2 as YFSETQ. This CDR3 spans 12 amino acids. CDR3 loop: CASSLDRSGRYF. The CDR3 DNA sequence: TGCGCCAGCAGCTTGGATCGGAGCGGGAGGTATTTT.

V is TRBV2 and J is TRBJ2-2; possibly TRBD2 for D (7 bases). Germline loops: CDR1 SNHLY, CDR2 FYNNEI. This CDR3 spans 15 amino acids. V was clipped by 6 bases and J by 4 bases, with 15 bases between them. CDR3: CASRTRGASTGELFF. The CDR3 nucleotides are TGTGCCAGCAGGACTCGGGGGGCGTCCACCGGGGAGCTGTTTTTT. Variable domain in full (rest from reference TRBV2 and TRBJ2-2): EPEVTQTPSHQVTQMGQEVILRCVPISNHLYFYWYRQILGQKVEFLVSFYNNEISEKSEIFDDQFSVERPDGSNFTLKIRSTKLEDSAMYFCASRTRGASTGELFFGEGSRLTVL.

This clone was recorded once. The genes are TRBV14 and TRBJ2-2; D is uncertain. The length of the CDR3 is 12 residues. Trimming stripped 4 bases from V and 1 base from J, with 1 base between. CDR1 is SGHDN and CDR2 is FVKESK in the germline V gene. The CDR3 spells CASSLNTGELFF. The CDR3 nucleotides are TGTGCCAGCAGCCTGAACACCGGGGAGCTGTTTTTT.

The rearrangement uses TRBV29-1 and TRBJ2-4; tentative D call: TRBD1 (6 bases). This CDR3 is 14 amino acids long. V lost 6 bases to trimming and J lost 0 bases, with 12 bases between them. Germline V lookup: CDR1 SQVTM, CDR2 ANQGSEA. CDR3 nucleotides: TGCAGCGTAGGAGACAGGCTAGCCAAAAACATTCAGTACTTC. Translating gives CSVGDRLAKNIQYF.

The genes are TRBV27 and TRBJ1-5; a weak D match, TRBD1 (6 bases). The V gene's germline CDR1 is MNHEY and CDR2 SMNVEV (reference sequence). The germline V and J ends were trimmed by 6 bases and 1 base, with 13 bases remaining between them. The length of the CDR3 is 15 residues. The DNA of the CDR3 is TGTGCCAGCAGCCCCACAGGGTACAGCAATCAGCCCCAGCATTTT. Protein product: CASSPTGYSNQPQHF.

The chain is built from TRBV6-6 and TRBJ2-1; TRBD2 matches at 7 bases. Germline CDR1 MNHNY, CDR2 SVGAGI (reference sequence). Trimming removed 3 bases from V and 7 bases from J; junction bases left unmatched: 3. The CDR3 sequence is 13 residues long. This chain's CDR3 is CASSYGGRNEQFF. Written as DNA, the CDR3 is TGTGCCAGCAGTTATGGCGGGAGAAATGAGCAGTTCTTC.

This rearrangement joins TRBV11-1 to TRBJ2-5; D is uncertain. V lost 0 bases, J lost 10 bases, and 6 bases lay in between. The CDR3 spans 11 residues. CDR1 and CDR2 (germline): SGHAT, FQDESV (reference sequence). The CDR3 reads CASSLAGNQYF. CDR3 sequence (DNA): TGTGCCAGCAGCTTAGCTGGAAACCAGTACTTC.

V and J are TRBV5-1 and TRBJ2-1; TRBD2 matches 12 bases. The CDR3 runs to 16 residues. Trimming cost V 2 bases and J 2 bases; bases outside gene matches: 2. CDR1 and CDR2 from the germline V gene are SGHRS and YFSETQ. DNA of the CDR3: TGCGCCAGCAGCTTACGGACTAGCGGGACCTACAATGAGCAGTTCTTC. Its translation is CASSLRTSGTYNEQFF.

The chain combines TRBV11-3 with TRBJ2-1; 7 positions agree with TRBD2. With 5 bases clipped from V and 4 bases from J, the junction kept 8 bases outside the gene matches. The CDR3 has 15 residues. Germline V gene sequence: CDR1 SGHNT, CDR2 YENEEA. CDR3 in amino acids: CASSPSGGNYNEQFF. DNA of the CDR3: TGTGCCAGCAGCCCATCCGGGGGGAATTACAATGAGCAGTTCTTC.

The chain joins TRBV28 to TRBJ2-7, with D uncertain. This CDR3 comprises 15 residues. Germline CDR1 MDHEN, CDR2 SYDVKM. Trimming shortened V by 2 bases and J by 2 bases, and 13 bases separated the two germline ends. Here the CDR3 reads CASSLGVRTAYEQYF. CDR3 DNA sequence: TGTGCCAGCAGTTTAGGGGTAAGGACGGCCTACGAGCAGTACTTC.

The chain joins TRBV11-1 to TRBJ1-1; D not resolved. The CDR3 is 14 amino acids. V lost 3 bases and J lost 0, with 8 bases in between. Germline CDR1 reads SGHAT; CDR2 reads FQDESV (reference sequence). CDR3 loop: CASSFSEMNTEAFF. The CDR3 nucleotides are TGTGCCAGCAGCTTCTCGGAGATGAACACTGAAGCTTTCTTT.

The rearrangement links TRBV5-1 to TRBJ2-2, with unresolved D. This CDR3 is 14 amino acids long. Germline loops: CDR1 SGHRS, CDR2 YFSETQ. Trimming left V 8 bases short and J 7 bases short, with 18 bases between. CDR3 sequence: CASGNRAPNGELFF. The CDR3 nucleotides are TGCGCCAGTGGGAACCGGGCCCCGAACGGGGAGCTGTTTTTT.

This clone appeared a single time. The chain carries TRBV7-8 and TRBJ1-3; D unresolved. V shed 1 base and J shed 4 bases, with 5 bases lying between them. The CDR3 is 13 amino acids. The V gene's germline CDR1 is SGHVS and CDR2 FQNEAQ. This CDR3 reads CASSLVRGNTIYF. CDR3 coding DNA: TGTGCCAGCAGCTTAGTAAGAGGAAACACCATATATTTT.

The CDR3: CASRPTHSTDTQYF. The CDR3 DNA is TGTGCCAGCAGGCCGACACACAGCACAGATACGCAGTATTTT. The chain employs TRBV6-1 and TRBJ2-3; D unresolved. This CDR3 spans 14 amino acids. With 6 bases removed from V and 0 bases from J, the gap between germline ends came to 10 bases. CDR1 and CDR2 from the germline V gene are MNHNS and SASEGT.

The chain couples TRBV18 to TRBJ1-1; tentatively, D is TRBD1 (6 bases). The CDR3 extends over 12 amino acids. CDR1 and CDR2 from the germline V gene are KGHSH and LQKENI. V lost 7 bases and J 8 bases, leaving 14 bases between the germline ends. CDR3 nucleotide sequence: TGTGCCAGCTACCGGACAGCGCAAGAAGCTTTCTTT. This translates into CASYRTAQEAFF.

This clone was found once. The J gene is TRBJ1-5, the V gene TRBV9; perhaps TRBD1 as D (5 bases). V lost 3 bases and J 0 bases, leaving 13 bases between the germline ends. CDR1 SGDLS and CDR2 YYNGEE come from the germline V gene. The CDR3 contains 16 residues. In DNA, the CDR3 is TGTGCCAGCAGCGGGGACCCTACCTTTAGCAATCAGCCCCAGCATTTT. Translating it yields CASSGDPTFSNQPQHF.

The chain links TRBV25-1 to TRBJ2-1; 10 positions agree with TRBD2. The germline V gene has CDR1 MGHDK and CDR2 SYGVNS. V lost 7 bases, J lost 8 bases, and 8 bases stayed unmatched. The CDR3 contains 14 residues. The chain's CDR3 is CASTLAGDLYEQFF. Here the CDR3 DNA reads TGTGCCAGCACCCTAGCGGGAGATCTCTATGAGCAGTTCTTC.

The CDR3 sequence is CASSPGTDNSPLHF. The CDR3 region has the DNA TGTGCCAGCAGTCCCGGGACGGATAATTCACCCCTCCACTTT. The V call is TRBV28, the J call TRBJ1-6; tentative D call: TRBD1 (5 bases). Germline loops: CDR1 MDHEN, CDR2 SYDVKM. Trimming removed 5 bases from V and 5 bases from J, with 10 bases in between. The CDR3 consists of 14 residues. Full variable domain (rest looked up from reference TRBV28 and TRBJ1-6): DVKVTQSSRYLVKRTGEKVFLECVQDMDHENMFWYRQDPGLGLRLIYFSYDVKMKEKGDIPEGYSVSREKKERFSLILESASTNQTSMYLCASSPGTDNSPLHFGNGTRLTVT.

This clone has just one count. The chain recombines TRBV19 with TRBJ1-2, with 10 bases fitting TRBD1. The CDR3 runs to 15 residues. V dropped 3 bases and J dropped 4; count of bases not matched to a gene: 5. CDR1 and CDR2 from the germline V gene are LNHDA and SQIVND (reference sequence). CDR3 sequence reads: CASSIGTGVPYGYTF. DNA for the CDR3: TGTGCCAGTAGTATTGGGACAGGGGTCCCCTATGGCTACACCTTC.

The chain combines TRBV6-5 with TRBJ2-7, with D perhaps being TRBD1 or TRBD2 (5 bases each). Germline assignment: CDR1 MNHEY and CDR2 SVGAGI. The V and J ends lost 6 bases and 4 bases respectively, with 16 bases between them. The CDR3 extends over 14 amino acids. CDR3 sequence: CASRRDGTGYEQYF. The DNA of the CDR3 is TGTGCCAGCAGACGGGACGGAACAGGTTACGAGCAGTACTTC.

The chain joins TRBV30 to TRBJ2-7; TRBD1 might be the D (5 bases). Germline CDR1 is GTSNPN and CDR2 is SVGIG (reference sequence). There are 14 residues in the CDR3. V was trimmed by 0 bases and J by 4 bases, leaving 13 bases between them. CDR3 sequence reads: CAWSVQAGSYEQYF. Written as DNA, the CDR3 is TGTGCCTGGAGTGTACAGGCAGGGTCTTACGAGCAGTACTTC.

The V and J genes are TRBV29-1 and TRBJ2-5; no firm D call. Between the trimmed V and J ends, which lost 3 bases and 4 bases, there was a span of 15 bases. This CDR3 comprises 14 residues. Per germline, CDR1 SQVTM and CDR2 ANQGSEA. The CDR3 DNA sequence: TGCAGCGTTGACCGTATAGGGTTAGCAGAGACCCAGTACTTC. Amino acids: CSVDRIGLAETQYF.